This is a list of T cell receptor beta chains from one sample in a study of cytomegalovirus exposure and HLA in healthy donors. TCRdb's copy holds only in-frame clones and misses some; the assay was immunoSEQ multiplex PCR. The repertoire holds about 70,000 clones, less than 65% seen once, with around 2.7% in the top ten. Sample: PBMCs. Receptors originate from a man aged 25 to 40 in good health and CMV-seronegative. Both conserved end residues are part of each CDR3. A D gene is named only where the DNA matches it firmly. Size values are once, few and many counts, or a class for expanded clones, and some rows have none.

v_call: TRBV6-1; j_call: TRBJ1-2; clone_size: NA; d_call: NA; cdr3_nt: TGTGCCAGCAGTGAAGCGCTGGGGAGCTATGGCTACACCTTC; cdr3_aa: CASSEALGSYGYTF
v_call: TRBV5-4; j_call: TRBJ2-3; clone_size: NA; d_call: NA; cdr3_nt: TGTGCCAGCAGCCCCGGTAACGGGGTGGGTATGGATACGCAGTATTTT; cdr3_aa: CASSPGNGVGMDTQYF
v_call: TRBV10-2; j_call: TRBJ1-2; clone_size: NA; d_call: TRBD1; cdr3_nt: TGCGCCAGCAGTGAGAGACAGGGTAATTACTATGGCTACACCTTC; cdr3_aa: CASSERQGNYYGYTF
v_call: TRBV30; j_call: TRBJ1-4; clone_size: few; d_call: TRBD1; cdr3_nt: TGTGCCTGGAGTGACCCCGGTTGGGACAGGGTTGAAAAACTGTTTTTT; cdr3_aa: CAWSDPGWDRVEKLFF
v_call: TRBV7-2; j_call: TRBJ2-7; clone_size: NA; d_call: NA; cdr3_nt: TGTGCCAGCAGCTTAGGAACGGACACGTCCTACGAGCAGTACTTC; cdr3_aa: CASSLGTDTSYEQYF
v_call: TRBV30; j_call: TRBJ2-7; clone_size: few; d_call: TRBD1; cdr3_nt: TGTGCCTGGAGTGTACAGGGGACGGCAGACTTC; cdr3_aa: CAWSVQGTADF
v_call: TRBV6-6; j_call: TRBJ1-2; clone_size: NA; d_call: TRBD1; cdr3_nt: TGTGCCAGCAGCCAAACCCCGGGACAGGGGAACACCTTC; cdr3_aa: CASSQTPGQGNTF
v_call: TRBV4-2; j_call: TRBJ2-7; clone_size: few; d_call: TRBD2; cdr3_nt: TGTGCCAGCAGCCAAAGCGGGGGCCCCCGCGAGCAGTACTTC; cdr3_aa: CASSQSGGPREQYF
v_call: TRBV6-5; j_call: TRBJ2-5; clone_size: NA; d_call: NA; cdr3_nt: TGTGCCAGCAGTTACTCCGGCCGCAGCGTTGGAGAGACCCAGTACTTC; cdr3_aa: CASSYSGRSVGETQYF
v_call: TRBV18; j_call: TRBJ2-7; clone_size: NA; d_call: NA; cdr3_nt: TGTGCCAGCTCGTCCGGGTCTTCCTACGAGCAGTACTTC; cdr3_aa: CASSSGSSYEQYF
v_call: TRBV25-1; j_call: TRBJ2-7; clone_size: NA; d_call: NA; cdr3_nt: TGTGCCAGCAGTGGGTTAGGACAGTCCTACGAGCAGTACTTC; cdr3_aa: CASSGLGQSYEQYF
v_call: TRBV5-8; j_call: TRBJ2-7; clone_size: NA; d_call: NA; cdr3_nt: TGTGCCAGCAGCTTGTCGAGGGTCTACGAGCAGTACTTC; cdr3_aa: CASSLSRVYEQYF
v_call: TRBV15; j_call: TRBJ2-3; clone_size: NA; d_call: TRBD2; cdr3_nt: TGTGCCACCGATCGACTAGCGGGGGTGAAGTGGTATTTT; cdr3_aa: CATDRLAGVKWYF
v_call: TRBV2; j_call: TRBJ1-1; clone_size: once; d_call: NA; cdr3_nt: TGTGCCAGCAGTGAATCCCCAGGGCAGGGATCTGAAGCTTTCTTT; cdr3_aa: CASSESPGQGSEAFF
v_call: TRBV7-2; j_call: TRBJ2-4; clone_size: NA; d_call: TRBD2; cdr3_nt: TGTGCCAGCAGCTTAGGGTCTAGCGGGGGGGCAAACATTCAGTACTTC; cdr3_aa: CASSLGSSGGANIQYF
v_call: TRBV12-5; j_call: TRBJ2-1; clone_size: NA; d_call: TRBD2; cdr3_nt: TGTGCTAGTGGCCCCCCCGGTGGTAGCGGGGACCGTGGGCAACCGTTCTTC; cdr3_aa: CASGPPGGSGDRGQPFF
v_call: TRBV30; j_call: TRBJ2-2; clone_size: few; d_call: NA; cdr3_nt: TGTGCCTGGAGTTTCCAGAGGGCCGGGGAGCTGTTTTTT; cdr3_aa: CAWSFQRAGELFF
v_call: TRBV6-5; j_call: TRBJ2-1; clone_size: once; d_call: TRBD1; cdr3_nt: TGTGCCAGCTCCAACAGGGGTACCTACAATGAGCAGTTCTTC; cdr3_aa: CASSNRGTYNEQFF
v_call: TRBV6-4; j_call: TRBJ2-1; clone_size: NA; d_call: TRBD2; cdr3_nt: TGTGCCAGCAGTGCGTCCGGGGGGGTCGGTGAGCAGTTCTTC; cdr3_aa: CASSASGGVGEQFF
v_call: TRBV18; j_call: TRBJ1-2; clone_size: NA; d_call: TRBD1; cdr3_nt: TGTGCCAGCTCACCAGAGACAGGGGGCTATGGCTACACCTTC; cdr3_aa: CASSPETGGYGYTF
v_call: TRBV11-3; j_call: TRBJ2-7; clone_size: NA; d_call: NA; cdr3_nt: TGTGCCAGCAGCTTAGATCCCCGCGAGCAGTACTTC; cdr3_aa: CASSLDPREQYF
v_call: TRBV30; j_call: TRBJ1-6; clone_size: NA; d_call: NA; cdr3_nt: TGTGCCTCCCTCAAGGGGCCGGTGTCACCCCTCCACTTT; cdr3_aa: CASLKGPVSPLHF
v_call: TRBV9; j_call: TRBJ1-1; clone_size: NA; d_call: TRBD1; cdr3_nt: TGTGCCAGCAGCGAGGATCCGGGACAGCCCACTGAAGCTTTCTTT; cdr3_aa: CASSEDPGQPTEAFF
v_call: TRBV11-1; j_call: TRBJ1-1; clone_size: few; d_call: NA; cdr3_nt: TGTGCCAGCAGCTTATACGGCACTGAAGCTTTCTTT; cdr3_aa: CASSLYGTEAFF
v_call: TRBV15; j_call: TRBJ1-6; clone_size: NA; d_call: NA; cdr3_nt: TGTGCCACCAGTAGACGTACAGGAGGGAATTCACCCCTCCACTTT; cdr3_aa: CATSRRTGGNSPLHF
v_call: TRBV25-1; j_call: TRBJ2-4; clone_size: NA; d_call: NA; cdr3_nt: TGTGCCAACTTCCACGGACAACTAGCCAAAAACATTCAGTACTTC; cdr3_aa: CANFHGQLAKNIQYF
v_call: TRBV7-9; j_call: TRBJ1-1; clone_size: NA; d_call: NA; cdr3_nt: TGTGCCAGCAGCTACGCGGGTATGCGGAACACTGAAGCTTTCTTT; cdr3_aa: CASSYAGMRNTEAFF
v_call: TRBV6-1; j_call: TRBJ1-5; clone_size: few; d_call: NA; cdr3_nt: TGTGCCAGCAGTGAAAGGGAGGGTCCGGGTTCTCAGCCCCAGCATTTT; cdr3_aa: CASSEREGPGSQPQHF
v_call: TRBV5-6; j_call: TRBJ1-2; clone_size: once; d_call: NA; cdr3_nt: TGTGCCAGCGGGGGGGGCTACTATGGCTACACCTTC; cdr3_aa: CASGGGYYGYTF
v_call: TRBV30; j_call: TRBJ1-2; clone_size: NA; d_call: TRBD1; cdr3_nt: TGTGCCTGGGGGACAGGGATGGATTATGGCTACACCTTC; cdr3_aa: CAWGTGMDYGYTF
v_call: TRBV5-1; j_call: TRBJ2-7; clone_size: NA; d_call: NA; cdr3_nt: TGCGCCAGCAGCCCCGGGGGGCCCGAGCAGTACTTC; cdr3_aa: CASSPGGPEQYF
v_call: TRBV14; j_call: TRBJ2-7; clone_size: NA; d_call: NA; cdr3_nt: TGTGCCAGCAGCCTGGACAGTTCCTACGAGCAGTACTTC; cdr3_aa: CASSLDSSYEQYF
v_call: TRBV2; j_call: TRBJ1-1; clone_size: few; d_call: NA; cdr3_nt: TGTGCCAGCAGCTCGGGGGGACATATGGAAGCTTTCTTT; cdr3_aa: CASSSGGHMEAFF
v_call: TRBV2; j_call: TRBJ1-1; clone_size: few; d_call: TRBD1; cdr3_nt: TGTGCCAGCAGTTGGGACAGGGAGTTGAACACTGAAGCTTTCTTT; cdr3_aa: CASSWDRELNTEAFF
v_call: TRBV6-1; j_call: TRBJ1-5; clone_size: few; d_call: TRBD1; cdr3_nt: TGTGCCAGCAGTGGGACAGGGCTTAATCAGCCCCAGCATTTT; cdr3_aa: CASSGTGLNQPQHF
v_call: TRBV6-5; j_call: TRBJ1-2; clone_size: few; d_call: NA; cdr3_nt: TGTGCCAGCAGTTACTCGAGACAGATTAACTATGGCTACACCTTC; cdr3_aa: CASSYSRQINYGYTF
v_call: TRBV27; j_call: TRBJ2-5; clone_size: NA; d_call: NA; cdr3_nt: TGTGCCAGCAGTTTGGGCAGCCAAGAGACCCAGTACTTC; cdr3_aa: CASSLGSQETQYF
v_call: TRBV6-1; j_call: TRBJ2-7; clone_size: few; d_call: NA; cdr3_nt: TGTGCCTCTTCGGACTCGGGGCAGTACTTC; cdr3_aa: CASSDSGQYF
v_call: TRBV27; j_call: TRBJ2-5; clone_size: NA; d_call: TRBD1; cdr3_nt: TGTGCCAGCAGTTTATGGACAGGAGAAGAGACCCAGTACTTC; cdr3_aa: CASSLWTGEETQYF
v_call: TRBV30; j_call: TRBJ2-2; clone_size: few; d_call: TRBD1; cdr3_nt: TGTGCCTGGAGTGCCACAGGGGATGCCGGGGAGCTGTTTTTT; cdr3_aa: CAWSATGDAGELFF
v_call: TRBV15; j_call: TRBJ2-3; clone_size: few; d_call: NA; cdr3_nt: TGTGCCACTAGCGCGGGAAATACGCAGTATTTT; cdr3_aa: CATSAGNTQYF
v_call: TRBV4-2; j_call: TRBJ1-3; clone_size: NA; d_call: NA; cdr3_nt: TGTGCCAGCAGCCAAGATGGCTTCCTCTCTGGAAACACCATATATTTT; cdr3_aa: CASSQDGFLSGNTIYF
v_call: TRBV27; j_call: TRBJ1-2; clone_size: few; d_call: TRBD1; cdr3_nt: TGTGCCAGCAGTCGGGACAGGGGTGATGGCTACACCTTC; cdr3_aa: CASSRDRGDGYTF
v_call: TRBV6-5; j_call: TRBJ2-7; clone_size: NA; d_call: NA; cdr3_nt: TGTGCCAGCAGTTACGGGGGGGCGCGGACCTACGAGCAGTACTTC; cdr3_aa: CASSYGGARTYEQYF
v_call: TRBV5-1; j_call: TRBJ2-2; clone_size: NA; d_call: NA; cdr3_nt: TGCGCCAGCAGCTTAGTCAGGGCCGACACCGGGGAGCTGTTTTTT; cdr3_aa: CASSLVRADTGELFF
v_call: TRBV9; j_call: TRBJ2-3; clone_size: NA; d_call: NA; cdr3_nt: TGTGCCAGCAGCGTGGTGAGCGGGGATACGCAGTATTTT; cdr3_aa: CASSVVSGDTQYF
v_call: TRBV30; j_call: TRBJ2-4; clone_size: NA; d_call: NA; cdr3_nt: TGTGCCTGGAGTGGGACAGCCATAGCCAAAAACATTCAGTACTTC; cdr3_aa: CAWSGTAIAKNIQYF
v_call: TRBV13; j_call: TRBJ2-2; clone_size: NA; d_call: TRBD1; cdr3_nt: TGTGCCAGCAGCTTAGGACAGGGGGCTACCGGGGAGCTGTTTTTT; cdr3_aa: CASSLGQGATGELFF
v_call: TRBV7-8; j_call: TRBJ1-3; clone_size: NA; d_call: NA; cdr3_nt: TGTGCCAGCAGCTTATCAGGGAGGACTGGAAACACCATATATTTT; cdr3_aa: CASSLSGRTGNTIYF
v_call: TRBV2; j_call: TRBJ1-3; clone_size: NA; d_call: NA; cdr3_nt: TGTGCCAGCACCACGGGGTCCCCCGCTTCCTCTGGAAACACCATATATTTT; cdr3_aa: CASTTGSPASSGNTIYF
v_call: TRBV4-1; j_call: TRBJ2-7; clone_size: NA; d_call: TRBD1; cdr3_nt: TGCGCCAGCAGCCCTACGACAGGGATTGAAGTACCCTACGAGCAGTACTTC; cdr3_aa: CASSPTTGIEVPYEQYF
v_call: TRBV6-6; j_call: TRBJ2-5; clone_size: few; d_call: TRBD2; cdr3_nt: TGTGCCAGCAGTTACGGCGGGGGGGCCAAAGAGACCCAGTACTTC; cdr3_aa: CASSYGGGAKETQYF